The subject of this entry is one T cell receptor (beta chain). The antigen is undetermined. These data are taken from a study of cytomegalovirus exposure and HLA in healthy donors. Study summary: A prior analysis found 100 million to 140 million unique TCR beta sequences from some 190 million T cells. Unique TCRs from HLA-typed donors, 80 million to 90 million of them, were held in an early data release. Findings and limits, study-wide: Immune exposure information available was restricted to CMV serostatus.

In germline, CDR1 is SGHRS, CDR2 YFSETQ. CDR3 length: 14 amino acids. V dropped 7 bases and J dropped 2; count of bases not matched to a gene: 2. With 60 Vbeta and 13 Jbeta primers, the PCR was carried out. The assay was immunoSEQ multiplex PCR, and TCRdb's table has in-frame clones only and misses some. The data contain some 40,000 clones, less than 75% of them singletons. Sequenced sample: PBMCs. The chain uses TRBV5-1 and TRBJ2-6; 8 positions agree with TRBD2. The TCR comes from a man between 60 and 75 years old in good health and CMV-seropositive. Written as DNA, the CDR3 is TGCGCCAGCGCCGGGAGGGCTGGGGCCAACGTCCTGACTTTC. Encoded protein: CASAGRAGANVLTF.